A single sample is the source of the 15 T cell receptor beta chains below, sequenced in a study of CXCR3-negative and CXCR3-positive naive CD8 T cells. 5' RACE that incorporated UMI labels was used to prepare the TRB cDNA libraries. TCRdb re-called the 5' RACE reads; one entry per CDR3 protein, DNA not given. The data show 150,000 or so distinct CDR3 sequences, and the top ten clones hold 0.45% to 0.55%. Sample: naive CXCR3- CD8+ T cells from blood. Noted subset: CD45RO-CCR7+CD27+CD95- naive CD8+ T cells lacking CXCR3 (TNR3-). The receptors originated from a human donor in good health. Some clones in this sample may be carry-over from other donors' samples.

This chain links TRBV12-3 or TRBV12-4 with TRBJ2-2; the TRBD1 assignment by TCRdb is unverifiable without DNA. This CDR3 is built from 15 residues. CDR3 protein: CASAELPGWTGELFF.

This chain joins TRBV5-6 and TRBJ2-2. Looked up from germline, CDR1 is SGHDT and CDR2 is YYEEEE. CDR3 size: 15 residues. The CDR3 spells CASSLVTPGPGELFF. The full variable domain, completed using reference TRBV5-6 and TRBJ2-2, is DAGVTQSPTHLIKTRGQQVTLRCSPKSGHDTVSWYQQALGQGPQFIFQYYEEEERQRGNFPDRFSGHQFPNYSSELNVNALLLGDSALYLCASSLVTPGPGELFFGEGSRLTVL.

This chain's CDR3 is CAIGSGVTDTQYF. The chain recombines TRBV6-6 with TRBJ2-3; absent DNA, TCRdb's TRBD2 call cannot be checked. This CDR3 has 13 amino acids. Germline V gives CDR1 MNHNY, CDR2 SVGAGI (reference sequence).

V gene TRBV29-1 combines with J gene TRBJ2-3. The CDR3 sequence is 12 residues long. Per germline, CDR1 SQVTM and CDR2 ANQGSEA. This CDR3 is CSVEDLPHTQYF.

The V gene is TRBV7-2, the J gene TRBJ1-1; checking the TCRdb D call of TRBD1 is not possible without DNA. The CDR3 loop spans 13 amino acids. Germline V gene data show CDR1 as SGHTA and CDR2 as FQGNSA. The CDR3 reads CASSHAGGAEAFF. Complete variable domain (other parts from reference TRBV7-2 and TRBJ1-1): GAGVSQSPSNKVTEKGKDVELRCDPISGHTALYWYRQSLGQGLEFLIYFQGNSAPDKSGLPSDRFSAERTGGSVSTLTIQRTQQEDSAVYLCASSHAGGAEAFFGQGTRLTVV.

The chain carries TRBV7-6 and TRBJ1-2; the TRBD1 assignment by TCRdb is unverifiable without DNA. The CDR3 runs 14 residues. Germline CDR1 reads SGHVS; CDR2 reads FNYEAQ. The CDR3 here is CASSPLRGFYGYTF.

This sequence joins TRBV12-3 or TRBV12-4 and TRBJ1-6. The CDR3 sequence is 15 residues long. The CDR3 sequence: CASSPFWLEGSPLHF.

The rearrangement uses TRBV29-1 and TRBJ2-3; with no DNA, the TCRdb D assignment of TRBD2 cannot be verified. The CDR3 is 20 residues long. CDR1 and CDR2 (germline): SQVTM, ANQGSEA. CDR3: CSVEDPRDPTGTSRADTQYF.

The chain couples TRBV27 to TRBJ2-1. CDR1 is MNHEY and CDR2 is SMNVEV in the germline V gene (reference sequence). There are 15 residues in the CDR3. The CDR3: CASSLDTSSYNEQFF.

The chain joins TRBV19 to TRBJ1-5; the TRBD1 assignment by TCRdb is unverifiable without DNA. This CDR3 has 16 residues. Germline-derived CDR1 and CDR2 are LNHDA and SQIVND (reference sequence). The CDR3 here is CASSIDRGSLYQPQHF.

The rearrangement joins TRBV28 to TRBJ2-7. The CDR3 runs to 11 residues. CDR1 MDHEN and CDR2 SYDVKM come from the germline V gene. This chain's CDR3 is CASSIYYEQYF.

CDR3 loop: CASRLPQSNTEAFF. The J gene is TRBJ1-1, the V gene TRBV5-5. The germline gives CDR1 SGHKS, CDR2 YYEKEE (reference sequence). This CDR3 spans 14 amino acids.

This rearrangement joins TRBV7-9 to TRBJ1-1; TCRdb names TRBD1, which stays unverified in the absence of DNA. This CDR3 has 14 residues. Looked up from germline, CDR1 is SEHNR and CDR2 is FQNEAQ (reference sequence). This chain's CDR3 is CASSLPTGATEAFF.

The rearrangement links TRBV7-3 to TRBJ1-1; absent DNA, TCRdb's TRBD1 call cannot be checked. The CDR3 totals 15 residues. Germline values: CDR1 SGHTA, CDR2 FQGTGA. CDR3: CASSLYGTPNTEAFF.

The chain combines TRBV12-3 or TRBV12-4 with TRBJ2-5; TCRdb's assignment of TRBD1 cannot be checked, as there is no DNA. This CDR3 spans 14 amino acids. CDR3: CASTLDRLQETQYF.